This TCR beta chain is drawn from a study of T cells in Graves' hyperthyroidism and ophthalmopathy. Study at large: At initial diagnosis, before any treatment had begun, peripheral blood was obtained.

Amplification of TCR beta CDR3 regions was performed using RNA transcripts as template. The study used the HTBI primer set for a first-round RT-PCR of the TCR CDR3. TCRdb reprocessed the multiplex PCR reads via MiXCR and lists one record per CDR3 protein. The sample has 300,000 to 350,000 distinct CDR3 sequences, over 15% seen once. V lost 6 bases and J lost 1; bases outside the gene matches: 4. Germline V lookup: CDR1 MNHNS, CDR2 SASEGT. The CDR3 is 15 amino acids. This clonotype was seen a handful of times. The chain employs TRBV6-1 and TRBJ2-5; 11 nucleotides agree with TRBD2. Sample: blood. This receptor was obtained from a woman in her 50s with Graves' hyperthyroidism. The CDR3: CASRGLADVQETQYF. In DNA, the CDR3 is TGTGCCAGCAGGGGACTAGCGGATGTCCAAGAGACCCAGTACTTC.